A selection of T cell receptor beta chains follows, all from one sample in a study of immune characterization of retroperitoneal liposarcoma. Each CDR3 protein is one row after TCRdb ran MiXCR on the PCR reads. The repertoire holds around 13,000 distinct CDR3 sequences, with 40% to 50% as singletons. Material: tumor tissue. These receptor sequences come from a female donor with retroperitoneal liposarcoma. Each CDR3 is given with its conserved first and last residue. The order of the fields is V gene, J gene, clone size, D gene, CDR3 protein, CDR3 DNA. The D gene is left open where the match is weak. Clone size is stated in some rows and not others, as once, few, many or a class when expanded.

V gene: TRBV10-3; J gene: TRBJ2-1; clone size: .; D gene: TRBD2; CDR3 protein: CAISESGRAGNEQFF; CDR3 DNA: TGTGCCATCAGTGAGTCCGGGAGGGCCGGTAATGAGCAGTTCTTC
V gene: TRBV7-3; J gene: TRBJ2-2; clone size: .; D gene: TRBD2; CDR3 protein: CASSGLDREAGELFF; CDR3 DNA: TGTGCCAGCAGCGGCCTCGACCGGGAGGCCGGGGAGCTGTTTTTT
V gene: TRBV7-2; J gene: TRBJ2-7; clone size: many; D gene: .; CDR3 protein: CASSPAPQGRGYNEQYF; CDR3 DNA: TGTGCCAGCAGCCCAGCCCCCCAGGGGAGGGGATACAATGAGCAGTACTTC
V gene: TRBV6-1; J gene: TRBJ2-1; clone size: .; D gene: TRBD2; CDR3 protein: CASSERGAYNEQFF; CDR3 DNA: TGTGCCAGCAGTGAACGGGGGGCCTACAATGAGCAGTTCTTC
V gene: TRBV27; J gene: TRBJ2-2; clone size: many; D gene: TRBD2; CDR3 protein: CARGGKALRTGELFF; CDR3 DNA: TGTGCCAGGGGAGGGAAGGCGCTCCGGACCGGGGAGCTGTTTTTT
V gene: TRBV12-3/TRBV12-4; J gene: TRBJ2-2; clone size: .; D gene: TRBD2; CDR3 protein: CASILGGGTGELFF; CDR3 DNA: TGTGCCAGCATCCTTGGGGGGGGCACCGGGGAGCTGTTTTTT
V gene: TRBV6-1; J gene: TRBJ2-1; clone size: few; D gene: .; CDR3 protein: CASSEVRALGNEQFF; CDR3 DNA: TGTGCCAGCAGTGAAGTGAGGGCCCTTGGCAATGAGCAGTTCTTC
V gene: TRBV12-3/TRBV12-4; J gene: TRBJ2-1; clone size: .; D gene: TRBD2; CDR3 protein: CASSYSGTTYNEQFF; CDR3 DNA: TGTGCCAGCAGTTATAGCGGGACCACCTACAATGAGCAGTTCTTC
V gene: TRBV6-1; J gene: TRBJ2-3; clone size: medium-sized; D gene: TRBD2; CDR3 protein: CASSSGRATDTQYF; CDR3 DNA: TGTGCCAGCAGTAGCGGGAGGGCCACAGATACGCAGTATTTT
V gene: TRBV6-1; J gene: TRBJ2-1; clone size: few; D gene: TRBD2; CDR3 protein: CASSWSASGNNEQFF; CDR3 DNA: TGTGCCAGCAGTTGGTCCGCTAGCGGCAACAATGAGCAGTTCTTC
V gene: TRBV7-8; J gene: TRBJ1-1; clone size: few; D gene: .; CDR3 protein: CASSLGIEENTEAFF; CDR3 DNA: TGTGCCAGCAGCTTAGGAATTGAGGAGAACACTGAAGCTTTCTTT
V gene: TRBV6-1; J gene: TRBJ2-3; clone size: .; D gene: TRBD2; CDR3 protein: CASREQAGAADTQYF; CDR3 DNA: TGTGCCAGCAGGGAGCAAGCGGGAGCCGCAGATACGCAGTATTTT
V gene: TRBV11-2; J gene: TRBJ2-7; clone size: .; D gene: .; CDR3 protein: CASSLPRVTYEQYF; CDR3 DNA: TGTGCCAGCAGCTTACCGCGCGTAACCTACGAGCAGTACTTC
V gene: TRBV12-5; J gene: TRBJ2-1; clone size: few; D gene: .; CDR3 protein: CASGQMMYQFF; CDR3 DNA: TGTGCTAGTGGTCAGATGATGTACCAGTTCTTC
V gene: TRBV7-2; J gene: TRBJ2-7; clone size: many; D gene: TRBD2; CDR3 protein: CASSFRSGDYNEQYF; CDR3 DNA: TGTGCCAGCAGCTTTCGGAGCGGGGATTACAATGAGCAGTACTTC
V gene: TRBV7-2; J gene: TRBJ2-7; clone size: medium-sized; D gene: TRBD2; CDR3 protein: CASNLAGAYNEQYF; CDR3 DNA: TGTGCCAGCAACTTAGCGGGAGCTTACAATGAGCAGTACTTC
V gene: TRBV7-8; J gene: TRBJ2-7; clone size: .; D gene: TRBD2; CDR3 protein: CASSLESGMSYNEQYF; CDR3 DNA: TGTGCCAGCAGCTTAGAAAGCGGGATGTCCTACAATGAGCAGTACTTC
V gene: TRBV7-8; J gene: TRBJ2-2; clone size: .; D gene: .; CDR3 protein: CASSPLTGELFF; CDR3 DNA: TGTGCCAGCAGCCCTCTTACCGGGGAGCTGTTTTTT
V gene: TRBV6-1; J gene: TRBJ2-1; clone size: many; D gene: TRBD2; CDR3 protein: CASSFWTSGDSYNEQFF; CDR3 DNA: TGTGCCAGCAGTTTCTGGACTAGCGGGGACTCCTACAATGAGCAGTTCTTC
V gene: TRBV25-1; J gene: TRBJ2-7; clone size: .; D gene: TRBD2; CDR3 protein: CATGLAGRYEQYF; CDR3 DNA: TGTGCCACGGGACTAGCGGGACGGTACGAGCAGTACTTC
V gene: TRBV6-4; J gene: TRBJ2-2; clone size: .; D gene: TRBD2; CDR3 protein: CASSEAGGTGELFF; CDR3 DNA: TGTGCCAGCAGTGAAGCGGGGGGCACCGGGGAGCTGTTTTTT
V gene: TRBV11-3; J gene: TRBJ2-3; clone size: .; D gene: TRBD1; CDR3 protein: CASSPGTGLSPDTQYF; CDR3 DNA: TGTGCCAGCAGCCCTGGGACAGGGCTCTCCCCAGATACGCAGTATTTT
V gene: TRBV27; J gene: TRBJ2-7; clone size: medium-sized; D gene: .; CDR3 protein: CASSLSDIGRGNEQYF; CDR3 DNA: TGTGCCAGCAGTTTATCGGACATAGGACGGGGCAATGAGCAGTACTTC
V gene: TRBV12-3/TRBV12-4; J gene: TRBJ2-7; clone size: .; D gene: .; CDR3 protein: CASSFTTDYEQYF; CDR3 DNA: TGTGCCAGCAGTTTTACGACAGACTACGAGCAGTACTTC
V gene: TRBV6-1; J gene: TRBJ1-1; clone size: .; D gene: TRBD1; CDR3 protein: CASRMTGGTEAFF; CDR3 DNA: TGTGCCAGCAGGATGACAGGGGGGACTGAAGCTTTCTTT
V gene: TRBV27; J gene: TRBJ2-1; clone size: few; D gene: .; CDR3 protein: CASSLSGSSSYNEQFF; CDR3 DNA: TGTGCCAGCAGTTTATCGGGGTCGAGCTCCTACAATGAGCAGTTCTTC
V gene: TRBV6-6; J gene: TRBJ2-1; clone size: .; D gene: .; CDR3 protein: CASSYFSAYNEQFF; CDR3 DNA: TGTGCCAGCAGTTACTTTTCTGCCTACAATGAGCAGTTCTTC
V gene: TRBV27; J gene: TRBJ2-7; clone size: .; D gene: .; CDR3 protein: CASSEGMGALYEQYF; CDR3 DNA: TGTGCCAGCAGCGAAGGTATGGGGGCCCTCTACGAGCAGTACTTC
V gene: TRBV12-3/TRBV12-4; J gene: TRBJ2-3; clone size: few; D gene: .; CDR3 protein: CASSLRGIPDTQYF; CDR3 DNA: TGTGCCAGCAGTTTGAGGGGGATTCCAGATACGCAGTATTTT
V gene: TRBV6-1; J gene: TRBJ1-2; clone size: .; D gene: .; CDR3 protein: CASRSGSYGYTF; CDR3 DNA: TGTGCCAGCAGGTCAGGGTCCTATGGCTACACCTTC
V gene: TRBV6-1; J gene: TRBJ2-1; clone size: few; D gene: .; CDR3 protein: CASSETISYNEQFF; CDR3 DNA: TGTGCCAGCAGTGAGACTATAAGTTACAATGAGCAGTTCTTC
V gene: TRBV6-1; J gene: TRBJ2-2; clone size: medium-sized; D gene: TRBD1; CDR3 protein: CASVTGTGYTGELFF; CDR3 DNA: TGTGCCAGCGTAACCGGGACAGGTTACACCGGGGAGCTGTTTTTT
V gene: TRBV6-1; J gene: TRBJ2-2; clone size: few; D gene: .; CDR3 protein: CASSSVSTIGIGELFF; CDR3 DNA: TGTGCCAGCAGTTCCGTCTCCACGATAGGAATCGGGGAGCTGTTTTTT
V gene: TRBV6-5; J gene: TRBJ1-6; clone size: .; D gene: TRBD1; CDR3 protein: CASSEQGAGSPLHF; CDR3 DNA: TGTGCCAGCAGTGAACAGGGGGCTGGTTCACCCCTCCACTTT
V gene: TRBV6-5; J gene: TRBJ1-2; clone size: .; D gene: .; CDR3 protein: CASSYNSGAGGYTF; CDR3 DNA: TGTGCCAGCAGTTACAACTCCGGGGCCGGGGGCTACACCTTC
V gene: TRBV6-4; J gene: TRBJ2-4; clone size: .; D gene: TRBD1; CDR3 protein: CASSEFPPGQGGNEQYF; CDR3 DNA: TGTGCCAGCAGTGAATTTCCCCCGGGACAGGGAGGTAATGAGCAGTACTTC
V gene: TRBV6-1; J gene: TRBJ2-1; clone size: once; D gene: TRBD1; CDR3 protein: CASSEETGGYNEQFF; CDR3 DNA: TGTGCCAGCAGTGAAGAGACAGGGGGCTACAATGAGCAGTTCTTC
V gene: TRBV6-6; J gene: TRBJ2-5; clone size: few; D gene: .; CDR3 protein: CASSYRVQETQYF; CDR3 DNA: TGTGCCAGCAGTTACCGGGTCCAAGAGACCCAGTACTTC
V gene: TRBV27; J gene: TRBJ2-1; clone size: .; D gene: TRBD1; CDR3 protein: CASISMGQYNEQFF; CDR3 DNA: TGTGCCAGCATCTCCATGGGACAGTACAATGAGCAGTTCTTT
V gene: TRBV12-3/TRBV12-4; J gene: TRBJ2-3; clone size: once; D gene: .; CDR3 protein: CASSPRYGVTGANTDTQYF; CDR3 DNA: TGTGCCAGCAGTCCCCGGTACGGTGTGACGGGGGCAAACACAGATACGCAGTATTTT
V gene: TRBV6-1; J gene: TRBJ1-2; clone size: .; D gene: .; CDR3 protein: CASSEEEGNYGYTF; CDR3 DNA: TGTGCCAGCAGTGAAGAAGAGGGTAACTATGGCTACACCTTC
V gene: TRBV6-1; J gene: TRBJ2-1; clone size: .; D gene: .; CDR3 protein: CASTKGGPQFF; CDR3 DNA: TGTGCCAGCACCAAGGGAGGCCCGCAGTTCTTC
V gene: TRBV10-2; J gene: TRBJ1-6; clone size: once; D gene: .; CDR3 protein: CASSEGGNSPLHF; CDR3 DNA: TGCGCCAGCAGTGAGGGTGGCAATTCACCCCTCCACTTT
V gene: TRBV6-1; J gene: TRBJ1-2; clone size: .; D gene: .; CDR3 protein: CASSWGRDAGYTF; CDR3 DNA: TGTGCCAGCAGTTGGGGACGGGATGCTGGCTACACCTTC
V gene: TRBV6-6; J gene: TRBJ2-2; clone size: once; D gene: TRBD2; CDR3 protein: CASSYASGGQTGELFF; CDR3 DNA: TGTGCCAGCAGTTACGCTAGCGGGGGTCAAACCGGGGAGCTGTTTTTT
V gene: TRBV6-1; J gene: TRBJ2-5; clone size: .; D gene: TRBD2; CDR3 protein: CASSSSSVGGGETQYF; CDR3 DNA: TGTGCCAGCAGTTCTTCCTCGGTGGGGGGGGGAGAGACCCAGTACTTC
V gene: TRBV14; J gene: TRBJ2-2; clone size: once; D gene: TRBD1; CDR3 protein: CASSRTGQGPGTGELFF; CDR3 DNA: TGTGCCAGCAGCCGGACCGGACAGGGCCCAGGCACCGGGGAGCTGTTTTTT